This TCR beta chain was recovered during a study of cytomegalovirus exposure and HLA in healthy donors. The protocol was immunoSEQ multiplex PCR, while the TCRdb copy is restricted to in-frame clones and leaves out a portion. This sample has 97,000 or so clones, with roughly 85% found just once. The TCR comes from a woman between 25 and 40 years old in good health and CMV-seronegative. Sequencing was performed on PBMCs.

CDR3 sequence (DNA): TGTGCCAGCAGCGTAGCCCCAGAGCGGGAGGACAACACAGATACGCAGTATTTT. It specifies CASSVAPEREDNTDTQYF. The rearrangement uses TRBV9 and TRBJ2-3; TRBD2 agrees at 9 bases. The CDR3 runs 18 residues. Per the germline V gene, CDR1 is SGDLS and CDR2 is YYNGEE. Unmatched junction bases numbered 10, after V lost 0 bases and J lost 2 bases. Filled out from reference TRBV9 and TRBJ2-3, the complete variable domain reads DSGVTQTPKHLITATGQRVTLRCSPRSGDLSVYWYQQSLDQGLQFLIQYYNGEERAKGNILERFSAQQFPDLHSELNLSSLELGDSALYFCASSVAPEREDNTDTQYFGPGTRLTVL.